Each of the 20 T cell receptor beta chains below was sequenced from the same sample in a study of blood T cell repertoires in COVID-19. Some clones are missing from TCRdb's copy, which holds only in-frame ones; the method was immunoSEQ multiplex PCR. The sample lists fewer than 250,000 clones, about 83% seen once, with 7% to 10% in the top ten. The sequenced material came from peripheral blood. The receptors come from a woman in her forties or fifties with acute or convalescent COVID-19.

The V and J genes are TRBV7-8 and TRBJ2-3; D is unclear. Germline CDR1 is SGHVS and CDR2 is FQNEAQ. The CDR3 is 13 residues long. Trimming took 6 bases from V and 4 from J, leaving 11 bases between them. DNA for the CDR3: TGTGCCAGCAGTCTCGCAGGTGCAGATACGCAGTATTTT. It translates to CASSLAGADTQYF.

This clone was counted a single time. This chain connects TRBV18 to TRBJ2-7, with TRBD1 identical over 11 bases. The CDR3 extends over 20 amino acids. The V gene's germline CDR1 is KGHSH and CDR2 LQKENI. The ends lost 3 bases at V and 0 bases at J; junction bases unmatched: 16. CDR3 sequence reads: CASSPKGPGQGGRSSYEQYF. CDR3 nucleotide sequence: TGTGCCAGCTCACCCAAAGGACCGGGACAGGGGGGCCGAAGCTCCTACGAGCAGTACTTC.

The V and J genes are TRBV7-9 and TRBJ1-1, with D perhaps matching TRBD1 (5 bases). Germline CDR1 and CDR2: SEHNR and FQNEAQ (reference sequence). V lost 3 bases, J lost 7 bases, and 15 bases lay in between. The CDR3 is made up of 14 amino acids. Here the CDR3 DNA reads TGTGCCAGCAGCTTTCGACCCGGGGGGAATGAAGCTTTCTTT. Translation: CASSFRPGGNEAFF.

This clone was counted a single time. The chain carries TRBV18 and TRBJ2-3, with 10 bases lining up with TRBD2. V was pared by 5 bases and J by 2 bases, with 7 bases of the junction left unmatched. This CDR3 contains 16 residues. Per the germline V gene, CDR1 is KGHSH and CDR2 is LQKENI. The CDR3 sequence is CASSRGTSALTDTQYF. CDR3 nucleotide sequence: TGTGCCAGCTCAAGGGGGACTAGCGCCCTCACAGATACGCAGTATTTT.

V and J are TRBV21-1 and TRBJ1-5. TRBV21-1 is a documented pseudogene. The CDR3 is 13 amino acids. The CDR3 DNA reads as TGTGCCAGCAGCAAAGAGCGGGGTCAGCCCCAGCATTTT. Amino acids: CASSKERGQPQHF.

V and J are TRBV25-1 and TRBJ2-2; 8 bases map to TRBD2. Trimming removed 6 bases from V and 6 bases from J; junction bases left unmatched: 6. The CDR3 is made up of 14 amino acids. Germline V lookup: CDR1 MGHDK, CDR2 SYGVNS. For the CDR3, the DNA is TGTGCCAGCAGCACAGCGGGAGTCGCCGGGGAGCTGTTTTTT. Protein product: CASSTAGVAGELFF.

This chain joins TRBV3-1 (or the pseudogene TRBV3-2) and TRBJ1-5; no clear D gene. CDR1 is LGHDT and CDR2 is YNNKEL in the germline V gene (reference sequence). The germline V and J ends were trimmed by 4 bases and 5 bases, with 12 bases remaining between them. The CDR3 runs to 14 residues. The CDR3: CASSPSWGDQPQHF. The CDR3 DNA reads TGTGCCAGCAGCCCATCATGGGGAGATCAGCCCCAGCATTTT.

This chain joins TRBV18 and TRBJ2-1, with TRBD2 matching over 11 bases. CDR3 length: 21 residues. The germline CDR1 and CDR2 sequences are KGHSH and LQKENI. The trim removed 3 bases at V and 0 bases at J, leaving 16 bases unmatched. Written as DNA, the CDR3 is TGTGCCAGCTCACCTAGCACACTTTCCATAGCGGGAGGGCACTCCTACAATGAGCAGTTCTTC. As protein: CASSPSTLSIAGGHSYNEQFF.

This clone appeared a single time. The chain uses TRBV19 and TRBJ1-1; 8 bases match TRBD1. V shed 1 base, J shed 1 base, and the junction held 2 bases outside the gene matches. Germline loops: CDR1 LNHDA, CDR2 SQIVND (reference sequence). The CDR3 spans 15 residues. CDR3 DNA: TGTGCCAGTAGTATAGGTGGACAGGGGAACACTGAAGCTTTCTTT. Translation: CASSIGGQGNTEAFF.

The chain uses TRBV28 and TRBJ2-1; the match to TRBD2 covers 14 bases. This CDR3 region has 19 residues. J lost 3 bases, V lost 4 bases, and 11 bases had no gene match. CDR1 MDHEN and CDR2 SYDVKM come from the germline V gene. The CDR3 bases are TGTGCCAGCAGTTCGTCAGCGACTAGCGGGAGGGTCATCTACAATGAGCAGTTCTTC. The encoded protein is CASSSSATSGRVIYNEQFF. Full variable domain (outside the CDR3, taken from reference TRBV28 and TRBJ2-1): DVKVTQSSRYLVKRTGEKVFLECVQDMDHENMFWYRQDPGLGLRLIYFSYDVKMKEKGDIPEGYSVSREKKERFSLILESASTNQTSMYLCASSSSATSGRVIYNEQFFGPGTRLTVL.

The chain links TRBV4-1 to TRBJ2-3; 10 bases agree with TRBD2. J gave up 8 bases and V 4 bases, and 18 bases lay outside the gene matches. CDR3 length equals 18 residues. Per germline, CDR1 MGHRA and CDR2 YSYEKL. The CDR3 DNA is TGCGCCAGCAGCCTAAGGGGGCTAGCGGGAGAGGAGGGAGGTACGCAGTATTTT. Encoded protein: CASSLRGLAGEEGGTQYF.

The chain joins TRBV11-2 to TRBJ2-7; the D gene is possibly TRBD1 (5 bases). The V end was cut by 5 bases, the J end by 0 bases, with 14 bases between. Germline CDR1 and CDR2: SGHAT and FQNNGV. The CDR3 has 15 amino acids. The CDR3 here is CASSRNPDNSYEQYF. CDR3 DNA: TGTGCCAGCAGCAGAAATCCGGACAACTCCTACGAGCAGTACTTC.

This clone turned up a few times. J is TRBJ2-3 and V is TRBV29-1, with D maybe TRBD1 (6 bases). The germline V gene encodes CDR1 SQVTM and CDR2 ANQGSEA. V lost 7 bases and J lost 5, with 10 bases in between. This CDR3 spans 11 amino acids. The CDR3: CSALQGDTQYF. The CDR3 DNA is TGCAGCGCCCTACAGGGAGATACGCAGTATTTT.

Concerning this clone itself: This specimen includes other DNA sequences encoding the same CDR3. This chain joins TRBV2 and TRBJ1-5; D perhaps matches TRBD1 (5 bases). The ends were cut back, 4 bases at V and 2 bases at J, with 9 bases in the middle. Germline CDR1 SNHLY, CDR2 FYNNEI. This CDR3 is built from 14 residues. The CDR3 loop reads CASSGQGRNQPQHF. CDR3 nucleotides: TGTGCCAGCAGTGGGCAGGGCCGCAATCAGCCCCAGCATTTT.

This sequence joins TRBV5-6 and TRBJ1-5, with a tentative D call TRBD1 (6 bases). Germline lookup yields CDR1 SGHDT and CDR2 YYEEEE. Trimming shortened V by 0 bases and J by 1 base, and 11 bases separated the two germline ends. The CDR3 has 16 residues. The CDR3 region is CASSLGPRGSNQPQHF. In nucleotides, the CDR3 is TGTGCCAGCAGCTTGGGTCCTAGGGGGAGCAATCAGCCCCAGCATTTT.

V and J are TRBV13 and TRBJ2-4; 7 positions agree with TRBD2. Germline CDR1 reads PRHDT; CDR2 reads FYEKMQ (reference sequence). The trim removed 3 bases at V and 0 bases at J, leaving 11 bases unmatched. This CDR3 spans 18 amino acids. CDR3 bases: TGTGCCAGCAGCTTGGGACGTCTTTTAGCGGGAGCCAAAAACATTCAGTACTTC. The encoded protein is CASSLGRLLAGAKNIQYF.

The chain recombines TRBV5-1 with TRBJ1-1; 7 bases align to TRBD1. From germline, CDR1 is SGHRS and CDR2 YFSETQ. The V and J ends lost 8 bases and 6 bases, in that order; junction bases with no gene match: 10. This CDR3 region has 13 residues. CDR3 sequence reads: CASSRDSGPEAFF. In nucleotides, the CDR3 is TGCGCCAGTTCCCGGGACAGTGGGCCTGAAGCTTTCTTT. The complete variable domain, with remaining parts taken from reference TRBV5-1 and TRBJ1-1, reads KAGVTQTPRYLIKTRGQQVTLSCSPISGHRSVSWYQQTPGQGLQFLFEYFSETQRNKGNFPGRFSGRQFSNSRSEMNVSTLELGDSALYLCASSRDSGPEAFFGQGTRLTVV.

The V and J genes are TRBV13 and TRBJ2-7; D is unclear. The CDR3 consists of 12 residues. Germline CDR1 is PRHDT and CDR2 is FYEKMQ (reference sequence). V was clipped by 5 bases and J by 3 bases, with 8 bases between them. The CDR3 DNA reads TGTGCCAGCAGCCGACTCTTCTACGAGCAGTACTTC. Protein product: CASSRLFYEQYF. The variable domain in full, with the rest retrieved from reference TRBV13 and TRBJ2-7, is AAGVIQSPRHLIKEKRETATLKCYPIPRHDTVYWYQQGPGQDPQFLISFYEKMQSDKGSIPDRFSAQQFSDYHSELNMSSLELGDSALYFCASSRLFYEQYFGPGTRLTVT.

This clone was counted only a few times. CDR3 protein: CASSLAELAGAGEQFF. As DNA, the CDR3 is TGCGCCAGCAGCTTGGCCGAACTAGCGGGAGCAGGAGAGCAGTTCTTC. The rearrangement links TRBV5-1 to TRBJ2-1; 11 bases agree with TRBD2. The CDR3 length is 16 residues. Per germline, CDR1 SGHRS and CDR2 YFSETQ. The junction had 9 bases not matched to a gene; V was cut back by 0 bases and J by 10 bases.

In nucleotides, the CDR3 is TGTGCCAGCAGCCAAGATTCCAGGGGTACTCCTGGGGCCAACGTCCTGACTTTC. Its protein product is CASSQDSRGTPGANVLTF. The chain has TRBV4-2 and TRBJ2-6; TRBD1 might be the D (6 bases). The germline V gene has CDR1 LGHNA and CDR2 YNFKEQ. Between the trimmed V and J ends, which lost 0 bases and 2 bases, there was a span of 14 bases. The CDR3 loop spans 18 amino acids.